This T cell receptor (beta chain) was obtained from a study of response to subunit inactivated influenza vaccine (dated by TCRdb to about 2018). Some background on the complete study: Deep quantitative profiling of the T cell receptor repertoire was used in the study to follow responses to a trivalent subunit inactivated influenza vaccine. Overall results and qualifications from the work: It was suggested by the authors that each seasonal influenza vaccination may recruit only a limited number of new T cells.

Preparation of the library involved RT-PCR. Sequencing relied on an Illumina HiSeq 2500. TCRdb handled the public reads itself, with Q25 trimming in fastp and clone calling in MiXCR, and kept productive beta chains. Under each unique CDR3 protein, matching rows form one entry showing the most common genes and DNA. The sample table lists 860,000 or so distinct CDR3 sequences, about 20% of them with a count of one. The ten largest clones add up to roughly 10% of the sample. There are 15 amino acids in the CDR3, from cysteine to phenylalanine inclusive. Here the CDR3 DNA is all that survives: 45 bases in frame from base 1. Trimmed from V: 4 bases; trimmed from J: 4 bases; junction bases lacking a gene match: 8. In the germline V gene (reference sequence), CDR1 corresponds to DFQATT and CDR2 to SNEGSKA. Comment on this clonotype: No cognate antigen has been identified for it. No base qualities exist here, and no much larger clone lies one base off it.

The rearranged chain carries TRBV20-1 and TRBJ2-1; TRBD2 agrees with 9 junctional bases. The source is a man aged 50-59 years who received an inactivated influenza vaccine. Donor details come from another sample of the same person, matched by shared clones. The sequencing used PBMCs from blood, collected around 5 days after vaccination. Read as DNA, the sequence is TGCAGTGCTAATCCCGGGACTAGCATTTACAATGAGCAGTTCTTC. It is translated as CSANPGTSIYNEQFF.